These 23 T cell receptor beta chains came from one sample sequenced in a study of beta chain features in type 1 diabetes. Study results and caveats: There was a moderate but significant shortening of TCRB CDR3s in all four CD4+ subsets of Type 1 diabetes patients.

The investigators reverse transcribed all of the isolated RNA, so they sequenced expressed TCRB transcripts. Only in-frame clones appear in the TCRdb table, and some are missing; sequencing was by immunoSEQ multiplex PCR. The table has a few hundred thousand clones, 20% seen once. These receptors' antigens are unknown. The sequencing input was naive CD4+ T cells from blood. The receptors come from a woman aged 40 to 50 with type 1 diabetes.

This clone turned up a few times. The rearrangement joins TRBV4-3 to TRBJ1-5, with D perhaps TRBD1 (5 bases). This CDR3 has 14 amino acids. CDR1 and CDR2 from the germline V gene are LGHNA and YSLEER. V was clipped by 3 bases and J by 4 bases, with 10 bases between them. CDR3 loop: CASSQGLGNQPQHF. The CDR3 DNA reads as TGCGCCAGCAGCCAGGGGCTGGGGAATCAGCCCCAGCATTTT.

This clone was counted between two and nine times. The V and J genes are TRBV5-4 and TRBJ2-1; 8 nucleotides agree with TRBD2. The germline V gene has CDR1 SGHNT and CDR2 YYREEE (reference sequence). V was pared by 4 bases and J by 0 bases, with 6 bases of the junction left unmatched. This CDR3 region has 16 residues. CDR3 sequence (DNA): TGTGCCAGCAGCCGGGGGGGGGCGGGCTCCTACAATGAGCAGTTCTTC. The encoded protein is CASSRGGAGSYNEQFF.

Only a few counts were recorded for this clone. The J gene is TRBJ1-5, the V gene TRBV4-1, with D unresolved. The V and J ends lost 6 bases and 2 bases respectively, with 8 bases between them. Germline V gene lookup returns CDR1 MGHRA and CDR2 YSYEKL. CDR3 length: 13 residues. In DNA form, the CDR3 reads TGCGCCAGCAGAGGACTGGGCAATCAGCCCCAGCATTTT. Translated, it gives CASRGLGNQPQHF.

The CDR3 coding sequence is TGTGCCAGCGTGGACAGTAGTGGGCGGAAGACCCAGTACTTC. This gives the protein CASVDSSGRKTQYF. The chain combines TRBV2 with TRBJ2-5; TRBD1 is a possible D gene (6 bases). This CDR3 region has 14 residues. Trimming pared 8 bases from V and 6 bases from J, leaving 19 bases between. CDR1 and CDR2 (germline): SNHLY, FYNNEI.

The chain has TRBV7-2 and TRBJ2-2; 9 positions match TRBD1. Germline V gene lookup returns CDR1 SGHTA and CDR2 FQGNSA. This CDR3 is built from 15 residues. The V and J ends lost 2 bases and 7 bases, in that order; junction bases with no gene match: 5. CDR3 bases: TGTGCCAGCAGCTTAAACGGACAGGGGATCGGGGAGCTGTTTTTT. It translates to CASSLNGQGIGELFF.

The chain employs TRBV18 and TRBJ1-2, with D possibly being TRBD1 (6 bases). V lost 3 bases and J lost 6, with 11 bases in between. Germline V gives CDR1 KGHSH, CDR2 LQKENI. The CDR3 has 13 amino acids. CDR3 DNA: TGTGCCAGCTCACCCACCCAGGGGAATGGCTACACCTTC. Its translation is CASSPTQGNGYTF.

V is TRBV7-3 and J is TRBJ2-1; perhaps TRBD1 as D (6 bases). The ends were cut back, 2 bases at V and 6 bases at J, with 11 bases in the middle. This CDR3 has 14 residues. From germline, CDR1 is SGHTA and CDR2 FQGTGA. The CDR3 DNA reads as TGTGCCAGCAGCTTAGACAGGATGGGCAATGAGCAGTTCTTC. It translates to CASSLDRMGNEQFF.

V usage is TRBV5-6 and J usage is TRBJ2-2; a possible D gene is TRBD2 (5 bases). Germline V gene data show CDR1 as SGHDT and CDR2 as YYEEEE. CDR3 length: 15 amino acids. Trimming pared 5 bases from V and 7 bases from J, leaving 18 bases between. Here the CDR3 DNA reads TGTGCCAGCAGTCCGGCCTCCGCCGGACTCGGGGAGCTGTTTTTT. This gives the protein CASSPASAGLGELFF. Combining the CDR3 with reference TRBV5-6 and TRBJ2-2 gives the whole variable domain DAGVTQSPTHLIKTRGQQVTLRCSPKSGHDTVSWYQQALGQGPQFIFQYYEEEERQRGNFPDRFSGHQFPNYSSELNVNALLLGDSALYLCASSPASAGLGELFFGEGSRLTVL.

This clone was recorded a few times. The CDR3 DNA follows: TGTGCCAGCAGCGTAAAACAGGGGCTGGGTGAGCAGTACTTC. Translated: CASSVKQGLGEQYF. This chain uses TRBV9 with TRBJ2-7; 7 bases are shared with TRBD1. Germline CDR1 reads SGDLS; CDR2 reads YYNGEE. Trimming removed 1 base from V and 7 bases from J; junction bases left unmatched: 8. The CDR3 contains 14 residues.

The chain carries TRBV12-5 and TRBJ1-1; D is ambiguous. The CDR3 covers 13 residues. Trimming took 7 bases from V and 1 from J, leaving 10 bases between them. CDR1 LGHNT and CDR2 FRNRAP come from the germline V gene. The CDR3 nucleotides are TGTGCTAGTGCTTCGGGGAGGAACACTGAAGCTTTCTTT. Translated: CASASGRNTEAFF.

In this sample, this clone turned up a few times. The V gene is TRBV7-3, the J gene TRBJ1-6, with D hard to call. Trimming took 5 bases from V and 8 from J, leaving 16 bases between them. This CDR3 contains 15 residues. Germline loops: CDR1 SGHTA, CDR2 FQGTGA. This CDR3 reads CASSPSMARDSPLHF. CDR3 sequence (DNA): TGTGCCAGCAGCCCTTCCATGGCACGGGATTCACCCCTCCACTTT.

This clone came up a few times. The rearrangement links TRBV5-6 to TRBJ2-3, with 8 positions matching TRBD1. Trimming removed 4 bases from V and 0 bases from J; junction bases left unmatched: 7. There are 16 residues in the CDR3. The germline CDR1 and CDR2 sequences are SGHDT and YYEEEE. The CDR3 DNA sequence: TGTGCCAGCAGCGAACGTACAGGGGGTAGCACAGATACGCAGTATTTT. Residues: CASSERTGGSTDTQYF. Filled out from reference TRBV5-6 and TRBJ2-3, the complete variable domain reads DAGVTQSPTHLIKTRGQQVTLRCSPKSGHDTVSWYQQALGQGPQFIFQYYEEEERQRGNFPDRFSGHQFPNYSSELNVNALLLGDSALYLCASSERTGGSTDTQYFGPGTRLTVL.

This clone was seen a few times. An end of the junction does not agree with germline; a read error may underlie this. J is TRBJ1-2 and V is TRBV28; weak D call: TRBD1 (5 bases). Germline lookup yields CDR1 MDHEN and CDR2 SYDVKM. CDR3 length: 12 residues. CDR3 in DNA: TGTGCCAGCAGTCCACCCATCCGGGACTTTGGCTTC. Protein sequence: CASSPPIRDFGF.

V usage is TRBV4-3 and J usage is TRBJ2-4; 12 positions match TRBD2. The CDR3 has 17 residues. J was trimmed by 6 bases and V by 4 bases; bases with no gene match: 10. Germline CDR1 is LGHNA and CDR2 is YSLEER. The CDR3 DNA reads TGCGCCAGCAGCCTCGCCGCACTAGCGGGAGGCCTAAACATTCAGTACTTC. Amino acid sequence: CASSLAALAGGLNIQYF.

The rearrangement joins TRBV29-1 to TRBJ2-1; no reliable D call. Trimming took 3 bases from V and 2 from J, leaving 2 bases between them. Germline V gene lookup returns CDR1 SQVTM and CDR2 ANQGSEA. The CDR3 loop spans 11 amino acids. This CDR3 reads CSVDTYNEQFF. DNA for the CDR3: TGCAGCGTTGATACCTACAATGAGCAGTTCTTC.

The chain is built from TRBV4-3 and TRBJ1-1; no firm D call. The CDR3 runs 13 residues. Trimming took 0 bases from V and 9 from J, leaving 11 bases between them. CDR1 LGHNA and CDR2 YSLEER come from the germline V gene. Written as DNA, the CDR3 is TGCGCCAGCAGCCAAGATCTTGGGGAGAAAGCTTTCTTT. It encodes CASSQDLGEKAFF.

Concerning this clone itself: This sample also contains other DNA sequences that code for the same CDR3. The gene calls are TRBV18 and TRBJ1-5; D may be TRBD1 (5 bases). V lost 6 bases, J lost 4 bases, and 10 bases lay in between. There are 13 residues in the CDR3. The germline gives CDR1 KGHSH, CDR2 LQKENI. CDR3 sequence: CASSPDSNQPQHF. The CDR3 DNA reads as TGTGCCAGCTCCCCAGACAGTAATCAGCCCCAGCATTTT. The complete variable domain, with remaining parts taken from reference TRBV18 and TRBJ1-5, reads NAGVMQNPRHLVRRRGQEARLRCSPMKGHSHVYWYRQLPEEGLKFMVYLQKENIIDESGMPKERFSAEFPKEGPSILRIQQVVRGDSAAYFCASSPDSNQPQHFGDGTRLSIL.

This clone appeared a few times. V and J are TRBV4-1 and TRBJ1-6, with a tentative D call TRBD1 (5 bases). CDR1 is MGHRA and CDR2 is YSYEKL in the germline V gene. This CDR3 is 17 amino acids long. The V end lost 1 base, the J end lost 5 bases, and 15 bases lay between the germline ends. The CDR3 loop reads CASSQGLAPRDNSPLHF. The CDR3 nucleotides are TGCGCCAGCAGCCAAGGTTTGGCCCCCAGGGATAATTCACCCCTCCACTTT.

The rearrangement joins TRBV6-5 to TRBJ2-5; D remains unclear. The V and J ends lost 0 bases and 6 bases respectively, with 8 bases between them. CDR1 MNHEY and CDR2 SVGAGI come from the germline V gene. The CDR3 runs 13 residues. The CDR3 DNA follows: TGTGCCAGCAGTTACTCAGGAGAACAGACCCAGTACTTC. Translation gives CASSYSGEQTQYF.

The CDR3: CASSQQGDGYTF. CDR3 DNA sequence: TGTGCCAGCAGCCAGCAAGGGGATGGCTACACCTTC. The genes are TRBV4-2 and TRBJ1-2; tentative D call: TRBD1 (5 bases). V was shortened by 3 bases and J by 6 bases, with 8 bases between the two germline ends. The germline V gene has CDR1 LGHNA and CDR2 YNFKEQ. This CDR3 has 12 residues.

This clone has a handful of counts. The chain couples TRBV4-1 to TRBJ2-1; 9 bases are a match to TRBD2. With V trimmed by 5 bases and J by 5 bases, 7 bases remained unmatched. The CDR3 spans 15 residues. Germline CDR1 and CDR2: MGHRA and YSYEKL. The CDR3 DNA is TGCGCCAGCAGCTCCGCGGGGGGGGGAGACAATGAGCAGTTCTTC. Translation gives CASSSAGGGDNEQFF.

There are a few counts of this clone. This chain joins TRBV9 and TRBJ2-7; no reliable D call. Trimming took 0 bases from V and 0 from J, leaving 7 bases between them. Germline V gene sequence: CDR1 SGDLS, CDR2 YYNGEE. The CDR3 sequence is 14 residues long. In DNA form, the CDR3 reads TGTGCCAGCAGCGTAGATCCCCGCTCCTACGAGCAGTACTTC. Translated, it gives CASSVDPRSYEQYF.

V and J are TRBV2 and TRBJ2-7; 7 bases agree with TRBD1. Per germline, CDR1 SNHLY and CDR2 FYNNEI. This CDR3 comprises 15 residues. V was clipped by 4 bases and J by 2 bases; unmatched bases: 8. The CDR3 DNA reads TGTGCCAGCAGTGGGGCCCGACAGGGAACCTACGAGCAGTACTTC. This encodes CASSGARQGTYEQYF.